One sample yielded the 17 T cell receptor beta chains listed below, sequenced in a study of blood T cell repertoires in COVID-19. Generated by immunoSEQ multiplex PCR, the TCRdb table keeps only in-frame clones and is missing some. Here the sample spans about 160,000 clones, 70% to 90% being singletons. Sequences were obtained from peripheral blood. The receptors shown here come from a man aged 35 to 55 with acute or convalescent COVID-19.

The chain carries TRBV5-6 and TRBJ1-6; possible D gene TRBD1, 5 bases. Germline CDR1 SGHDT, CDR2 YYEEEE. The CDR3 runs 17 residues. With 0 bases removed from V and 1 base from J, the gap between germline ends came to 11 bases. CDR3 nucleotide sequence: TGTGCCAGCAGCTTGGGGGGAAGGGGTTCCTATAATTCACCCCTCCACTTT. Amino acids: CASSLGGRGSYNSPLHF.

This clone appeared a few times. J is TRBJ2-2 and V is TRBV6-5, with D possibly TRBD1 on 6 matching bases. The CDR3 length is 15 residues. The V end lost 4 bases, the J end lost 6 bases, and 15 bases lay between the germline ends. CDR1 and CDR2 (germline): MNHEY, SVGAGI. The CDR3 sequence is CASSFEQGRSGELFF. In DNA form, the CDR3 reads TGTGCCAGCAGTTTTGAACAGGGTAGATCCGGGGAGCTGTTTTTT.

The chain couples TRBV2 to TRBJ1-3; D might be TRBD1 (6 bases). The length of the CDR3 is 15 residues. The germline gives CDR1 SNHLY, CDR2 FYNNEI. Trimming took 7 bases from V and 2 from J, leaving 15 bases between them. In DNA form, the CDR3 reads TGTGCCAGCATCGAGGGGGGGGCGCCTGGAAACACCATATATTTT. This sequence encodes CASIEGGAPGNTIYF.

The rearrangement links TRBV6-2 or TRBV6-3 to TRBJ1-2; D might be TRBD1 (5 bases). Trimming took off 5 bases at V and 2 bases at J, with 6 bases between the two ends. This CDR3 is built from 12 residues. Germline loops: CDR1 MNHEY, CDR2 SVGEGT. CDR3 in amino acids: CASSGANYGYTF. CDR3 DNA sequence: TGTGCCAGCAGTGGGGCGAACTATGGCTACACCTTC.

V gene TRBV5-4 combines with J gene TRBJ2-2; 9 bases agree with TRBD1. V shed 9 bases, J shed 4 bases, and the junction held 13 bases outside the gene matches. Germline CDR1 is SGHNT and CDR2 is YYREEE (reference sequence). CDR3 length: 16 residues. Here the CDR3 reads CATLTQGARSTGELFF. The CDR3 DNA sequence: TGTGCCACTTTAACACAGGGGGCGCGGAGCACCGGGGAGCTGTTTTTT. The variable domain in full, completed from reference TRBV5-4 and TRBJ2-2, reads ETGVTQSPTHLIKTRGQQVTLRCSSQSGHNTVSWYQQALGQGPQFIFQYYREEENGRGNFPPRFSGLQFPNYSSELNVNALELDDSALYLCATLTQGARSTGELFFGEGSRLTVL.

The chain has TRBV3-1 (or the pseudogene TRBV3-2) and TRBJ2-2, with a weak D call TRBD2 (7 bases). Germline V gene sequence: CDR1 LGHDT, CDR2 YNNKEL (reference sequence). The germline V and J ends were trimmed by 6 bases and 5 bases, with 19 bases remaining between them. The CDR3 is 16 residues long. The CDR3 is CASRPLGGAGTGELFF. For the CDR3, the DNA is TGTGCCAGCAGGCCCTTAGGGGGGGCAGGTACCGGGGAGCTGTTTTTT.

The chain links TRBV29-1 to TRBJ2-7; 7 nucleotides match TRBD1. The V gene end was trimmed by 1 base and the J gene end by 6 bases; junction bases not matched to a gene: 9. This CDR3 is 14 amino acids long. CDR1 and CDR2 from the germline V gene are SQVTM and ANQGSEA. CDR3 loop: CSVEGVATGPEQYF. CDR3 DNA sequence: TGCAGCGTTGAAGGCGTCGCGACAGGGCCCGAGCAGTACTTC.

This clone appeared once. Other DNA sequences from this sample encode an identical CDR3 as well. The chain carries TRBV6-5 and TRBJ1-1; D is perhaps TRBD1 (6 bases). CDR1 is MNHEY, CDR2 SVGAGI, per germline. The CDR3 contains 13 residues. Trimming pared 5 bases from V and 3 bases from J, leaving 10 bases between. CDR3 protein: CASSPGQYTEAFF. CDR3 nucleotide sequence: TGTGCCAGCAGTCCTGGACAGTACACTGAAGCTTTCTTT.

The chain employs TRBV20-1 and TRBJ1-1; weak D call: TRBD1 (6 bases). The CDR3 consists of 16 residues. The germline CDR1 and CDR2 sequences are DFQATT and SNEGSKA (reference sequence). V lost 3 bases to trimming and J lost 4 bases, with 21 bases between them. Here the CDR3 reads CSASRVSGGLSTEAFF. The CDR3 bases are TGCAGTGCTAGTAGAGTTTCCGGGGGGCTGAGCACTGAAGCTTTCTTT.

In this sample, this clone turned up once. This chain links TRBV7-2 with TRBJ2-1; D perhaps matches TRBD2 (5 bases). The CDR3 covers 16 residues. The ends were cut back, 2 bases at V and 6 bases at J, with 17 bases in the middle. The germline gives CDR1 SGHTA, CDR2 FQGNSA. CDR3 region: CASSLFNQAAGNEQFF. CDR3 DNA: TGTGCCAGCAGCTTATTTAATCAGGCCGCGGGCAATGAGCAGTTCTTC.

CDR3 nucleotides: TGTGCCAGTAGCCCCATACTAGCCGGAGAAAACATTCAGTACTTC. Protein sequence: CASSPILAGENIQYF. This chain uses TRBV19 with TRBJ2-4, with a weak D call TRBD2 (6 bases). V lost 6 bases to trimming and J lost 5 bases, with 17 bases between them. CDR3 length: 15 amino acids. Germline V gene sequence: CDR1 LNHDA, CDR2 SQIVND (reference sequence).

This chain joins TRBV2 and TRBJ2-6, with TRBD1 as a possible D gene (6 bases). CDR1 is SNHLY and CDR2 is FYNNEI in the germline V gene. V lost 7 bases and J 4 bases, leaving 29 bases between the germline ends. This CDR3 is 20 amino acids long. The CDR3 DNA follows: TGTGCCAGCACCCCAACCCCGCCCGGACAGAGGCTAACAGGGGCCAACGTCCTGACTTTC. It is translated as CASTPTPPGQRLTGANVLTF.

This clone was observed once. The chain combines TRBV27 with TRBJ1-5; 9 nucleotides match TRBD1. Germline V gene sequence: CDR1 MNHEY, CDR2 SMNVEV (reference sequence). Trimming cost V 5 bases and J 7 bases; bases outside gene matches: 12. CDR3 length: 16 residues. CDR3 coding DNA: TGTGCCAGCAGTCCCCAATCACCGGGACAGGGACAGCCCCAGCATTTT. This gives the protein CASSPQSPGQGQPQHF.

This sequence joins TRBV5-1 and TRBJ1-5; D might be TRBD1 (6 bases). The CDR3 totals 14 residues. Germline V gene data show CDR1 as SGHRS and CDR2 as YFSETQ. With 4 bases removed from V and 4 bases from J, the gap between germline ends came to 12 bases. In nucleotides, the CDR3 is TGCGCCAGCAGCGGAGACAGGCTAAATCAGCCCCAGCATTTT. This sequence encodes CASSGDRLNQPQHF.

A few counts support this clone. This sequence joins TRBV2 and TRBJ2-7, with a tentative D call TRBD1 (6 bases). The CDR3 has 14 amino acids. Germline CDR1 is SNHLY and CDR2 is FYNNEI. The V and J ends lost 7 bases and 2 bases respectively, with 15 bases between them. For the CDR3, the DNA is TGTGCCAGCACAATGCCGGACAGAGCCTACGAGCAGTACTTC. Translating gives CASTMPDRAYEQYF. Complete variable domain (other parts from reference TRBV2 and TRBJ2-7): EPEVTQTPSHQVTQMGQEVILRCVPISNHLYFYWYRQILGQKVEFLVSFYNNEISEKSEIFDDQFSVERPDGSNFTLKIRSTKLEDSAMYFCASTMPDRAYEQYFGPGTRLTVT.

This sequence joins TRBV6-2 or TRBV6-3 and TRBJ2-1; weak D call: TRBD2 (6 bases). Germline V gene sequence: CDR1 MNHEY, CDR2 SVGEGT. The CDR3 sequence is 13 residues long. The ends were cut back, 6 bases at V and 9 bases at J, with 15 bases in the middle. The CDR3 bases are TGTGCCAGCAGCCGGGAGATAGACCGTGAGCAGTTCTTC. It specifies CASSREIDREQFF.

The genes are TRBV6-5 and TRBJ1-2, with a tentative D call TRBD1 (6 bases). Germline CDR1 and CDR2: MNHEY and SVGAGI. The CDR3 covers 15 residues. V was trimmed by 4 bases and J by 4 bases, leaving 16 bases between them. The CDR3 loop reads CASSWANVQGYGYTF. For the CDR3, the DNA is TGTGCCAGCAGTTGGGCCAATGTACAGGGCTATGGCTACACCTTC.